This TCR beta chain was observed in a study of blood T cell repertoires in COVID-19. Sequencing was performed with immunoSEQ multiplex PCR; in TCRdb, only in-frame clones are kept and a portion is missing. This table holds around 41,000 clones, about 86% found once. Trimming took off 4 bases at V and 7 bases at J, with 11 bases between the two ends. There are 13 residues in the CDR3. Germline CDR1 reads SNHLY; CDR2 reads FYNNEI. The gene calls are TRBV2 and TRBJ1-5; maybe TRBD1 (6 bases). Sequencing was performed on peripheral blood. The clonotype was recovered from a woman of 80 years or more with active or convalescent COVID-19. CDR3 DNA sequence: TGTGCCAGCAGTGGGACAGAGGCCCAGCCCCAGCATTTT. It translates to CASSGTEAQPQHF.